These T cell receptor beta chains were read from a single sample in a study of cytomegalovirus exposure and HLA in healthy donors. TCRdb's table, derived via immunoSEQ multiplex PCR, lists solely in-frame clones and lacks some. The sample shows over 100,000 clones, about four fifths of them seen only once. Input material: PBMCs. The receptors stem from a man aged 30-40 years in good health and CMV-seronegative. The CDR3 runs from the conserved cysteine through the conserved F or W.

v_call | cdr3_aa
TRBV9 | CASSVEGGTTDTQYF
TRBV28 | CASSLPGTGRGQPQHF
TRBV5-4 | CAVQRGGNTEAFF
TRBV25-1 | CASSEYQRGGDKNIQYF
TRBV5-6 | CASSPVDTGELFF
TRBV6-6 | CASSYPPPTEAFF
TRBV30 | CAWSGTSGTTYNEQFF
TRBV6-6 | CASSYRDSNEQYF
TRBV7-9 | CASSQVGGVHTQYF
TRBV4-1 | CASSQQTGGAYEQYF
TRBV28 | CASSFRFNFRDRDNQPQHF
TRBV28 | CASRYQGLGTDTQYF
TRBV30 | CAWSRQGGGSPEQYF
TRBV9 | CASSRDNYGYTF
TRBV5-8 | CASSLAEQLEAFF
TRBV5-6 | CASSPLPRPTYNEQFF